The clone carrying this T cell receptor beta chain was seen at least ten times. This specimen comes from a study of neurological immune-mediated disorders. Germline values: CDR1 SGHRS, CDR2 YFSETQ. CDR3 size: 15 residues. The J segment lost 9 bases and the V segment lost 0 bases, leaving 2 bases of the junction unmatched. The cDNA was synthesized by means of template-switch 5'RACE, which was carried out with 10-nucleotide random UMIs. One entry per CDR3 protein, called by TCRdb with MiXCR from the 5' RACE reads. The sample records more than 75,000 distinct CDR3 sequences, around 10% being singletons. Volunteers from a blood bank in Maryland, USA, constituted the healthy controls. The study built unsorted libraries from 2 million PBMCs kept at -80 C.

The sequence derives from a man aged 35 to 55 in good health. The specimen sequenced was PBMCs. This chain joins TRBV5-1 and TRBJ2-2, with TRBD2 matching over 13 bases. CDR3: CASSLGTSGSRELFF. The CDR3 DNA is TGCGCCAGCAGCTTGGGGACTAGCGGGAGCAGGGAGCTGTTTTTT. Variable domain in full (rest from reference TRBV5-1 and TRBJ2-2): KAGVTQTPRYLIKTRGQQVTLSCSPISGHRSVSWYQQTPGQGLQFLFEYFSETQRNKGNFPGRFSGRQFSNSRSEMNVSTLELGDSALYLCASSLGTSGSRELFFGEGSRLTVL.